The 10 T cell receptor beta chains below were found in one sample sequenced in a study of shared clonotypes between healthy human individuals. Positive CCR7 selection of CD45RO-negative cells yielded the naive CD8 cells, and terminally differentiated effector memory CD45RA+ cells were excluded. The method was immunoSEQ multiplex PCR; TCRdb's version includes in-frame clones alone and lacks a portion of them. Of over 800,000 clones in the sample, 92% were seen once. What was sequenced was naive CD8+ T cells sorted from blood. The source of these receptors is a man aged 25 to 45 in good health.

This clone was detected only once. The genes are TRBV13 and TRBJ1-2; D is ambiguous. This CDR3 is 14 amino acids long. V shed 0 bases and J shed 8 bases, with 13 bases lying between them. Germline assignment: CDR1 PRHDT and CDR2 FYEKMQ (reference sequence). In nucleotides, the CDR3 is TGTGCCAGCAGCTTAGGGACTTCCTCACCAGGCTACACCTTC. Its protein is CASSLGTSSPGYTF.

The CDR3 here is CASSLVGDPRPYTGELFF. CDR3 DNA: TGTGCCAGCAGCTTAGTTGGTGATCCCAGGCCTTACACCGGGGAGCTGTTTTTT. This chain uses TRBV7-9 with TRBJ2-2, with D unclear. The germline gives CDR1 SEHNR, CDR2 FQNEAQ (reference sequence). Trimming took off 1 base at V and 3 bases at J, with 18 bases between the two ends. The CDR3 length is 18 residues.

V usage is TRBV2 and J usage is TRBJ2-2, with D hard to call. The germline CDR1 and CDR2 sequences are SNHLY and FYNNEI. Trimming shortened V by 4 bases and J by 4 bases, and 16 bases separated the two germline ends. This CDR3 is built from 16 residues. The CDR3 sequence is CASSGGNLISTGELFF. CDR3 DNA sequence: TGTGCCAGCAGTGGAGGCAACCTAATATCCACCGGGGAGCTGTTTTTT.

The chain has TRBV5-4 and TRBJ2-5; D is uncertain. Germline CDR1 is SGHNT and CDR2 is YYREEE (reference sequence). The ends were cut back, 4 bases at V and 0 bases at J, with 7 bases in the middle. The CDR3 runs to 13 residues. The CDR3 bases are TGTGCCAGCAGCGGAGACTACCAAGAGACCCAGTACTTC. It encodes CASSGDYQETQYF.

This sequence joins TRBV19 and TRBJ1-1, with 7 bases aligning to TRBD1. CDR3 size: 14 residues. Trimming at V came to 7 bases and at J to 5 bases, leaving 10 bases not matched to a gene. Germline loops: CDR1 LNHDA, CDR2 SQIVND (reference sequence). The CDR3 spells CASKVGQVETEAFF. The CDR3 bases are TGTGCCAGTAAAGTAGGACAGGTGGAAACTGAAGCTTTCTTT. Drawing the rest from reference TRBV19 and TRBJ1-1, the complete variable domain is DGGITQSPKYLFRKEGQNVTLSCEQNLNHDAMYWYRQDPGQGLRLIYYSQIVNDFQKGDIAEGYSVSREKKESFPLTVTSAQKNPTAFYLCASKVGQVETEAFFGQGTRLTVV.

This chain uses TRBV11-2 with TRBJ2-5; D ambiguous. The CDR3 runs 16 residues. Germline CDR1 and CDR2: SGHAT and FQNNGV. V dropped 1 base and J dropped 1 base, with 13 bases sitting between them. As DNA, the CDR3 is TGTGCCAGCAGCTTAGTTTTCAGTGGCAGCCAAGAGACCCAGTACTTC. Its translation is CASSLVFSGSQETQYF. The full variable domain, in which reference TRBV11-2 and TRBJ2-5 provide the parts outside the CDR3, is EAGVAQSPRYKIIEKRQSVAFWCNPISGHATLYWYQQILGQGPKLLIQFQNNGVVDDSQLPKDRFSAERLKGVDSTLKIQPAKLEDSAVYLCASSLVFSGSQETQYFGPGTRLLVL.

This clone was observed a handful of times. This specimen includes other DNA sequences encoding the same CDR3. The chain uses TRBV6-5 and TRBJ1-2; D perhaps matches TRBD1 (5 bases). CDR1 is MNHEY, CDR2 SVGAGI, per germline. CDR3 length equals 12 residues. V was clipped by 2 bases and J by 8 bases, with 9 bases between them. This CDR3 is CASSYPGYGYTF. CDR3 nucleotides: TGTGCCAGCAGTTACCCAGGGTACGGCTACACCTTC.

As DNA, the CDR3 is TGTGCCAGCAGCGGCGAACGGGACAGGGAACGTGGGAAGCAGTACTTC. Encoded protein: CASSGERDRERGKQYF. The chain is built from TRBV9 and TRBJ2-7; the match to TRBD1 covers 9 bases. This CDR3 region has 16 residues. V shed 3 bases and J 8 bases; nucleotides not matched to a gene: 15. Germline CDR1 and CDR2: SGDLS and YYNGEE.

In DNA, the CDR3 is TGTGCCAGCAGTCGGATTCAAGCGGGAGTAGATACGCAGTATTTT. Protein product: CASSRIQAGVDTQYF. The V call is TRBV27, the J call TRBJ2-3; the match to TRBD2 covers 8 bases. V shed 5 bases and J 5 bases; nucleotides not matched to a gene: 9. In germline, CDR1 is MNHEY, CDR2 SMNVEV (reference sequence). CDR3 length: 15 residues.

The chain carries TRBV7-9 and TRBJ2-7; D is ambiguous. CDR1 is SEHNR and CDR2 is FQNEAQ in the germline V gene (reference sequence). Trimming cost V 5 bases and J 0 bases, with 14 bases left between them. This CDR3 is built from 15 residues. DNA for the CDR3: TGTGCCAGCAGCCCCCCCCGCGGATACTCCTACGAGCAGTACTTC. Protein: CASSPPRGYSYEQYF. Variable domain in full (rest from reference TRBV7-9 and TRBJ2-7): DTGVSQNPRHKITKRGQNVTFRCDPISEHNRLYWYRQTLGQGPEFLTYFQNEAQLEKSRLLSDRFSAERPKGSFSTLEIQRTEQGDSAMYLCASSPPRGYSYEQYFGPGTRLTVT.